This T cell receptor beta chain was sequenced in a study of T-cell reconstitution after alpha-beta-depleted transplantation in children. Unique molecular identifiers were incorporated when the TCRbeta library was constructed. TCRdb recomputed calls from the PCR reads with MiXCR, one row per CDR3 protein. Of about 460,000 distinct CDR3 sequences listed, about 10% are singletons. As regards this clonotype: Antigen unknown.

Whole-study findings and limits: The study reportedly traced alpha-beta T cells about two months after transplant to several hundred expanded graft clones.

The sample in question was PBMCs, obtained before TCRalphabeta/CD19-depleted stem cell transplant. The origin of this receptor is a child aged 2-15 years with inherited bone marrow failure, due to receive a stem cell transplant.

The CDR3 DNA follows: TGCAGTGCCCCTATCCCCCTCCATGAGCAGTTCTTC. Translation: CSAPIPLHEQFF. The chain combines TRBV20-1 with TRBJ2-1, with D uncertain. Looked up from germline, CDR1 is DFQATT and CDR2 is SNEGSKA (reference sequence). V was cut by 6 bases and J by 8 bases, with 14 bases left in between. This CDR3 has 12 residues.